The 23 T cell receptor beta chains given below trace back to one sample, sequenced in a study of naive and memory T cell subsets. The beta constant-region primer was an equimolar mix of two oligonucleotides covering TRBC1 and TRBC2. TCRdb ran MiXCR on the UMI-ligation and nested PCR reads and lists one entry per CDR3 protein. Seen here are 81,000 or so distinct CDR3 sequences, 6% to 7.5% observed once, and the top ten hold 1.6%. The specimen sequenced was central memory CD4+ T cells from blood. The receptors shown here come from a human donor in good health.

At least ten counts were recorded for this clonotype. The chain is built from TRBV5-6 and TRBJ2-5; D is perhaps TRBD1 (6 bases). CDR3 length: 13 amino acids. Germline CDR1 SGHDT, CDR2 YYEEEE. Between the trimmed V and J ends, which lost 4 bases and 4 bases, there was a span of 11 bases. The CDR3 spells CASSHRVRETQYF. In DNA form, the CDR3 reads TGTGCCAGCAGCCACAGGGTCCGAGAGACCCAGTACTTC.

This clonotype was detected only a few times. The chain recombines TRBV20-1 with TRBJ1-5; 7 nucleotides line up with TRBD1. Germline V gene lookup returns CDR1 DFQATT and CDR2 SNEGSKA (reference sequence). V dropped 5 bases and J dropped 0; count of bases not matched to a gene: 1. The CDR3 has 13 amino acids. The CDR3 region has the DNA TGCAGTGCTCGGGACAGTAGCAATCAGCCCCAGCATTTT. Residues: CSARDSSNQPQHF.

The table lists this clonotype with many counts. The chain is built from TRBV20-1 and TRBJ1-5; TRBD1 is a possible D gene (5 bases). CDR3 length: 14 amino acids. Trimming cost V 1 base and J 3 bases, with 10 bases left between them. From germline, CDR1 is DFQATT and CDR2 SNEGSKA (reference sequence). CDR3 nucleotide sequence: TGCAGTGCTAGAGGACGACAGAACAATCAGCCCCAGCATTTT. It specifies CSARGRQNNQPQHF.

This clonotype was detected ten times or more. The V call is TRBV7-2, the J call TRBJ2-7, with 8 bases fitting TRBD2. V dropped 4 bases and J dropped 3; count of bases not matched to a gene: 5. The germline gives CDR1 SGHTA, CDR2 FQGNSA. This CDR3 spans 14 amino acids. CDR3 in amino acids: CASSSPGLVYEQYF. The CDR3 coding sequence is TGTGCCAGCAGCTCCCCGGGACTAGTCTACGAGCAGTACTTC.

This clonotype was seen repeatedly, ten times or more. V usage is TRBV28 and J usage is TRBJ1-1; D is possibly TRBD1 (5 bases). CDR3 length: 14 amino acids. V lost 6 bases to trimming and J lost 4 bases, with 15 bases between them. CDR1 is MDHEN, CDR2 SYDVKM, per germline. The CDR3 region is CASRLGQQVTEAFF. The CDR3 nucleotides read TGTGCCAGCAGACTCGGACAACAGGTCACTGAAGCTTTCTTT. The full variable domain, rest sourced from reference TRBV28 and TRBJ1-1, is DVKVTQSSRYLVKRTGEKVFLECVQDMDHENMFWYRQDPGLGLRLIYFSYDVKMKEKGDIPEGYSVSREKKERFSLILESASTNQTSMYLCASRLGQQVTEAFFGQGTRLTVV.

This clonotype was observed at least ten times. The rearrangement uses TRBV7-2 and TRBJ1-1; tentative D call: TRBD1 (6 bases). This CDR3 comprises 17 residues. Germline V CDR1 and CDR2: SGHTA, FQGNSA. Trimming cost V 5 bases and J 2 bases, with 21 bases left between them. DNA of the CDR3: TGTGCCAGCAGCCCCCGCGATATCGGCAGGGGAAACACTGAAGCTTTCTTT. It specifies CASSPRDIGRGNTEAFF. The full variable domain, rest sourced from reference TRBV7-2 and TRBJ1-1, is GAGVSQSPSNKVTEKGKDVELRCDPISGHTALYWYRQSLGQGLEFLIYFQGNSAPDKSGLPSDRFSAERTGGSVSTLTIQRTQQEDSAVYLCASSPRDIGRGNTEAFFGQGTRLTVV.

This clonotype was seen repeatedly, ten times or more. The V call is TRBV12-3 or TRBV12-4, the J call TRBJ1-5, with 8 bases matching TRBD1. The CDR3 extends over 15 amino acids. V lost 5 bases to trimming and J lost 6 bases; unmatched junction nucleotides: 9. CDR3 sequence: CASSTTDRATQPQHF. In DNA, the CDR3 is TGTGCCAGCAGTACTACGGACAGGGCGACTCAGCCCCAGCATTTT.

There are many counts of this clonotype. The gene calls are TRBV6-2 or TRBV6-3 and TRBJ2-1, with TRBD2 matching 9 bases. Looked up from germline, CDR1 is MNHEY and CDR2 is SVGEGT. V shed 2 bases and J 10 bases; nucleotides not matched to a gene: 9. The CDR3 runs to 15 residues. The CDR3 nucleotides read TGTGCCAGCAGTTACCGCGCAAGAAGCGGGAGGGAGCAGTTCTTC. Its translation: CASSYRARSGREQFF.

This clonotype was recorded many times. The chain couples TRBV12-3 or TRBV12-4 to TRBJ1-1; D might be TRBD1 (5 bases). The CDR3 has 15 residues. The V end was cut by 4 bases, the J end by 8 bases, with 20 bases between. The CDR3, as DNA: TGTGCCAGCAGTTCAGCCGGGACCCGGTATTGGGAAGCTTTCTTT. Translated: CASSSAGTRYWEAFF.

This chain links TRBV29-1 with TRBJ1-1, with 7 nucleotides matching TRBD1. The CDR3 length is 12 residues. J was trimmed by 2 bases and V by 7 bases; bases with no gene match: 4. Looked up from germline, CDR1 is SQVTM and CDR2 is ANQGSEA. Here the CDR3 DNA reads TGCAGCGCCGACAGGGCAAACACTGAAGCTTTCTTT. Amino acid sequence: CSADRANTEAFF. Full variable domain (remainder filled in from reference TRBV29-1 and TRBJ1-1): SAVISQKPSRDICQRGTSLTIQCQVDSQVTMMFWYRQQPGQSLTLIATANQGSEATYESGFVIDKFPISRPNLTFSTLTVSNMSPEDSSIYLCSADRANTEAFFGQGTRLTVV.

The V call is TRBV7-2, the J call TRBJ2-6; unclear D gene. Trimming removed 8 bases at V and 2 bases at J, with 7 bases between. Germline loops: CDR1 SGHTA, CDR2 FQGNSA. The CDR3 sequence is 13 residues long. The CDR3 region is CASADAGANVLTF. Written as DNA, the CDR3 is TGTGCCAGCGCCGATGCTGGGGCCAACGTCCTGACTTTC. The full variable domain, its missing parts supplied by reference TRBV7-2 and TRBJ2-6, is GAGVSQSPSNKVTEKGKDVELRCDPISGHTALYWYRQSLGQGLEFLIYFQGNSAPDKSGLPSDRFSAERTGGSVSTLTIQRTQQEDSAVYLCASADAGANVLTFGAGSRLTVL.

The chain has TRBV7-8 and TRBJ2-2, with a possible D match to TRBD2 (5 bases). Germline lookup yields CDR1 SGHVS and CDR2 FQNEAQ. The ends were cut back, 2 bases at V and 7 bases at J, with 17 bases in the middle. The CDR3 covers 16 residues. CDR3 DNA: TGTGCCAGCAGCTTATCTCAGCGGCAATTGTACGGGGAGCTGTTTTTT. This translates into CASSLSQRQLYGELFF. Supplemented by reference TRBV7-8 and TRBJ2-2, the full variable domain reads GAGVSQSPRYKVAKRGQDVALRCDPISGHVSLFWYQQALGQGPEFLTYFQNEAQLDKSGLPSDRFFAERPEGSVSTLKIQRTQQEDSAVYLCASSLSQRQLYGELFFGEGSRLTVL.

This clonotype was seen repeatedly, ten times or more. This chain connects TRBV30 to TRBJ2-1; 12 bases fit TRBD2. Germline V gives CDR1 GTSNPN, CDR2 SVGIG (reference sequence). V was clipped by 4 bases and J by 2 bases; unmatched bases: 3. CDR3 length: 15 amino acids. The DNA of the CDR3 is TGTGCCTGGAAGAGACTAGCGGGAGCCTACAATGAGCAGTTCTTC. This codes for CAWKRLAGAYNEQFF.

V is TRBV18 and J is TRBJ2-4; D is unresolved. The CDR3 consists of 11 residues. V lost 5 bases to trimming and J lost 5 bases, with 4 bases between them. Germline CDR1 KGHSH, CDR2 LQKENI. CDR3 loop: CASSEQNIQYF. The CDR3 DNA sequence: TGTGCCAGCTCAGAGCAAAACATTCAGTACTTC.

The chain has TRBV15 and TRBJ2-3, with D perhaps matching TRBD2 (6 bases). The germline V and J ends were trimmed by 3 bases and 0 bases, with 10 bases remaining between them. Germline loops: CDR1 LNHNV, CDR2 YYDKDF (reference sequence). The CDR3 is 15 residues long. CDR3 in DNA: TGTGCCACCAGCAGTTTAGCGGCAAGCACAGATACGCAGTATTTT. It is translated as CATSSLAASTDTQYF.

The chain couples TRBV6-2 or TRBV6-3 to TRBJ2-1; 8 nucleotides line up with TRBD2. The CDR3 has 16 residues. V lost 5 bases to trimming and J lost 9 bases; unmatched junction nucleotides: 15. CDR1 is MNHEY and CDR2 is SVGEGT in the germline V gene. The CDR3 sequence: CASSRFWSGGNVEQFF. The CDR3 nucleotides read TGTGCCAGCAGTCGCTTTTGGAGCGGGGGCAATGTTGAGCAGTTCTTC.

There are many counts of this clonotype. The chain combines TRBV20-1 with TRBJ2-1; no firm D call. V lost 6 bases and J lost 5, with 23 bases in between. CDR1 and CDR2 from the germline V gene are DFQATT and SNEGSKA (reference sequence). This CDR3 contains 16 residues. The CDR3 bases are TGCAGTGCCCCCCTCCCGCTGGTATCTCTACACAATGAGCAGTTCTTC. Its translation is CSAPLPLVSLHNEQFF.

The chain joins TRBV24-1 to TRBJ2-1, with 9 bases identical to TRBD2. CDR3 length equals 16 residues. Germline values: CDR1 KGHDR, CDR2 SFDVKD. J was trimmed by 7 bases and V by 1 base; bases with no gene match: 7. The CDR3 region is CATSDFGIAGANEQFF. CDR3 sequence (DNA): TGTGCCACCAGTGATTTCGGCATAGCGGGAGCTAATGAGCAGTTCTTC.

The chain is built from TRBV6-5 and TRBJ1-1; the D gene is possibly TRBD1 (5 bases). This CDR3 has 13 amino acids. With 5 bases removed from V and 0 bases from J, the gap between germline ends came to 7 bases. Germline CDR1 is MNHEY and CDR2 is SVGAGI. The CDR3 DNA reads as TGTGCCAGCAGTCGACAGATGAACACTGAAGCTTTCTTT. Encoded protein: CASSRQMNTEAFF.

This clonotype has ten or more counts. The rearrangement uses TRBV14 and TRBJ2-7, with D possibly TRBD2 on 6 matching bases. The germline gives CDR1 SGHDN, CDR2 FVKESK. CDR3 length: 13 amino acids. Trimming pared 5 bases from V and 8 bases from J, leaving 16 bases between. CDR3 in amino acids: CASSKTLAAKQYF. In nucleotides, the CDR3 is TGTGCCAGCAGCAAAACGTTAGCGGCAAAGCAGTACTTC.

In DNA, the CDR3 is TGTGCCAGCAGTAGCCCTAGCGGGAGAGCAGATACGCAGTATTTT. Amino acid sequence: CASSSPSGRADTQYF. The rearrangement joins TRBV6-2 or TRBV6-3 to TRBJ2-3; 10 nucleotides align to TRBD2. Looked up from germline, CDR1 is MNHEY and CDR2 is SVGEGT. This CDR3 comprises 15 residues. V was pared by 5 bases and J by 4 bases, with 6 bases of the junction left unmatched.

In its sample, this clonotype was seen many times. CDR3 DNA sequence: TGTGCCAGCAGCGCGGGACAGTCCATTTCACCCCTCCACTTT. Protein product: CASSAGQSISPLHF. The J gene is TRBJ1-6, the V gene TRBV7-2; 7 bases are shared with TRBD1. The CDR3 totals 14 residues. V dropped 5 bases and J dropped 9; count of bases not matched to a gene: 7. Germline CDR1 and CDR2: SGHTA and FQGNSA. The full variable domain, in which reference TRBV7-2 and TRBJ1-6 provide the parts outside the CDR3, is GAGVSQSPSNKVTEKGKDVELRCDPISGHTALYWYRQSLGQGLEFLIYFQGNSAPDKSGLPSDRFSAERTGGSVSTLTIQRTQQEDSAVYLCASSAGQSISPLHFGNGTRLTVT.

This clonotype was seen repeatedly, ten times or more. This chain joins TRBV19 and TRBJ1-1; D gene unclear. In germline, CDR1 is LNHDA, CDR2 SQIVND (reference sequence). V lost 7 bases and J lost 1, with 13 bases in between. CDR3 length: 14 amino acids. CDR3: CASNPEGGNTEAFF. In DNA form, the CDR3 reads TGTGCCAGTAACCCCGAGGGAGGGAACACTGAAGCTTTCTTT.